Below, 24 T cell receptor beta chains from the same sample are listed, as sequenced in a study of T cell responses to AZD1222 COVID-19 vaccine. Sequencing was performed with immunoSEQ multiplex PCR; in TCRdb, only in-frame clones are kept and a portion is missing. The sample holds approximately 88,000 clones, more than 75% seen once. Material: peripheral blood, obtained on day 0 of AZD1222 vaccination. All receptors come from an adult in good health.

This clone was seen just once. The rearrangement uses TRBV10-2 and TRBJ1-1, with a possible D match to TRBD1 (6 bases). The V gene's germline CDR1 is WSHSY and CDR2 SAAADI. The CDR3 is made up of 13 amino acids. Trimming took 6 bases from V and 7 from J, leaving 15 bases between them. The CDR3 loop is CASRDVGQSEAFF. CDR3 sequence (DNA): TGCGCCAGCAGGGACGTTGGACAGAGTGAAGCTTTCTTT.

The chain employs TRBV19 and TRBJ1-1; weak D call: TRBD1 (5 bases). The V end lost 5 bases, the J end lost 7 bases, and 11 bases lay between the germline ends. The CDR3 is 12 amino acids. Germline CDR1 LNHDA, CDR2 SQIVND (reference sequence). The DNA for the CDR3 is TGTGCCAGTAGTCTCCGGGACGGTGAAGCTTTCTTT. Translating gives CASSLRDGEAFF.

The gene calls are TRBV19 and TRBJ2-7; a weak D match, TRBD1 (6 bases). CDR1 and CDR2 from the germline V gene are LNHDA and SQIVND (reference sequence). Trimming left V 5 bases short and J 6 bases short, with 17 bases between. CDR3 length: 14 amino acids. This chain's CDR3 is CASSLREGGFEQYF. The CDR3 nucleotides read TGTGCCAGTAGTCTCCGGGAAGGGGGATTCGAGCAGTACTTC. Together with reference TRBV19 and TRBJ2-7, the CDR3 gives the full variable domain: DGGITQSPKYLFRKEGQNVTLSCEQNLNHDAMYWYRQDPGQGLRLIYYSQIVNDFQKGDIAEGYSVSREKKESFPLTVTSAQKNPTAFYLCASSLREGGFEQYFGPGTRLTVT.

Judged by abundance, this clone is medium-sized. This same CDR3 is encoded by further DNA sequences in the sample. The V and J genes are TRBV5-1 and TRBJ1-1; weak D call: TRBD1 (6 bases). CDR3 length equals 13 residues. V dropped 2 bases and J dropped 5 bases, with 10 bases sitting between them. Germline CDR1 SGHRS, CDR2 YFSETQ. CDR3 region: CASSFQGRTEAFF. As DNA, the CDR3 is TGCGCCAGCAGCTTCCAGGGGCGGACTGAAGCTTTCTTT.

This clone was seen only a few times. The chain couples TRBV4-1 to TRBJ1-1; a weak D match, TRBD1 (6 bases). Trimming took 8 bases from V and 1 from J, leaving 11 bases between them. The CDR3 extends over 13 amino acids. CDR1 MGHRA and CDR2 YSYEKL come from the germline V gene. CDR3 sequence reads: CASRQAGNTEAFF. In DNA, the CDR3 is TGCGCCAGCCGACAGGCTGGGAACACTGAAGCTTTCTTT.

CDR3 in amino acids: CASSQGGAPIQYF. The CDR3 DNA reads TGTGCCAGCAGCCAGGGGGGAGCGCCCATTCAGTACTTC. J is TRBJ2-4 and V is TRBV3-1 (or the pseudogene TRBV3-2); weak D call: TRBD2 (6 bases). Germline V CDR1 and CDR2: LGHDT, YNNKEL (reference sequence). The CDR3 totals 13 residues. The V end was cut by 3 bases, the J end by 9 bases, with 12 bases between.

The CDR3 bases are TGCGCCAGCAGCTTGGATCTTAGCGGGTCAAACATTCAGTACTTC. This gives the protein CASSLDLSGSNIQYF. V and J are TRBV5-1 and TRBJ2-4; 7 bases are shared with TRBD2. Germline lookup yields CDR1 SGHRS and CDR2 YFSETQ. This CDR3 is 15 amino acids long. The V segment lost 0 bases and the J segment 6 bases; nucleotides outside the gene matches: 6.

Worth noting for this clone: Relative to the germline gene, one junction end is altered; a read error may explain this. In DNA, the CDR3 is TGTGCTAGCAGCTCATCCGGGACAGGTGGGGCCAACGTCCTGACTTTC. Its translation: CASSSSGTGGANVLTF. The chain employs TRBV7-7 and TRBJ2-6; TRBD1 aligns across 8 bases. Germline assignment: CDR1 SSHAT and CDR2 FNYEAQ (reference sequence). This CDR3 region has 16 residues.

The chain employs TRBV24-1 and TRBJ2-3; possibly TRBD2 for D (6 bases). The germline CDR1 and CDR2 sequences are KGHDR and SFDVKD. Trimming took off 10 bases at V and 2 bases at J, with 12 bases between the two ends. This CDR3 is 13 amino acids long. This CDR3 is CATCSGDTDTQYF. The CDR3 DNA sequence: TGTGCCACTTGTAGCGGAGACACAGATACGCAGTATTTT.

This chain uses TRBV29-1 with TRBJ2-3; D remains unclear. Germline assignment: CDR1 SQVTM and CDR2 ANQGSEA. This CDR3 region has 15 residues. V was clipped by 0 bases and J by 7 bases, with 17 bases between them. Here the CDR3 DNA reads TGCAGCGTTGAAGATCAGGCTAGTCGTATGTATACGCAGTATTTT. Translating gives CSVEDQASRMYTQYF.

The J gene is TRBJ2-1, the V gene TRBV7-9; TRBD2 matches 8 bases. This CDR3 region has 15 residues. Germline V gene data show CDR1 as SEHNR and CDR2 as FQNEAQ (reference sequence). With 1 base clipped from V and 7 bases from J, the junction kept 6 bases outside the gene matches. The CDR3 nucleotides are TGTGCCAGCAGCTTAGGGGGGACTAGTGGGAATGAGCAGTTCTTC. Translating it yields CASSLGGTSGNEQFF.

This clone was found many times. The DNA of the CDR3 is TGTGCCAGCAGCCCGACTAGCGGGAGGGCCTCCAAAAACATTCAGTACTTC. As protein: CASSPTSGRASKNIQYF. This chain joins TRBV9 and TRBJ2-4; 14 positions match TRBD2. V shed 4 bases and J 2 bases; nucleotides not matched to a gene: 5. The CDR3 is 17 amino acids. Looked up from germline, CDR1 is SGDLS and CDR2 is YYNGEE.

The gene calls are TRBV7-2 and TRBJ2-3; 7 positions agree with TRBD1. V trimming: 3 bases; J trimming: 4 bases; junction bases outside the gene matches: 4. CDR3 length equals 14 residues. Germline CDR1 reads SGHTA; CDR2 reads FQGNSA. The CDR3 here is CASSLNRGADTQYF. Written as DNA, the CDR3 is TGTGCCAGCAGCTTGAACAGGGGTGCAGATACGCAGTATTTT.

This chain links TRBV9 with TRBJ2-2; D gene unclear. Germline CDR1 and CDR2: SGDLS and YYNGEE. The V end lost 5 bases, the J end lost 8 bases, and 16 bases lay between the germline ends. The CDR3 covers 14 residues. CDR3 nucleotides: TGTGCCAGCAGGAATGGACCGGGTGGGGGGGAGCTGTTTTTT. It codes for CASRNGPGGGELFF.

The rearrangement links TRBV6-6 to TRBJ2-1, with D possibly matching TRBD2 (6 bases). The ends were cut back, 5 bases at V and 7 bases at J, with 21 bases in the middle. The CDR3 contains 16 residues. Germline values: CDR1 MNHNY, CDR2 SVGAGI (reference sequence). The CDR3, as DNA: TGTGCCAGCAGTCGAACCGCCCAAGGAGGGAATAATGAGCAGTTCTTC. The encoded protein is CASSRTAQGGNNEQFF.

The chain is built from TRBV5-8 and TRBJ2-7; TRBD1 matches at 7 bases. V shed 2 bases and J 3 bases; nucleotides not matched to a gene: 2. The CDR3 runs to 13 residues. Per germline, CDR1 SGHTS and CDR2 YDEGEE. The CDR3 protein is CASSLQGLYEQYF. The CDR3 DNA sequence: TGTGCCAGCAGCTTACAGGGGCTCTACGAGCAGTACTTC. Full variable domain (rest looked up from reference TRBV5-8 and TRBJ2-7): EAGVTQSPTHLIKTRGQQATLRCSPISGHTSVYWYQQALGLGLQFLLWYDEGEERNRGNFPPRFSGRQFPNYSSELNVNALELEDSALYLCASSLQGLYEQYFGPGTRLTVT.

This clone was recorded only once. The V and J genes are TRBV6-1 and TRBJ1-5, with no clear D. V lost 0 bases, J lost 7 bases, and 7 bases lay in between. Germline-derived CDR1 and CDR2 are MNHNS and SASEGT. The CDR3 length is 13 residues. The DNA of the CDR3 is TGTGCCAGCAGTGAAGCTAAAAGGCAGCCCCAGCATTTT. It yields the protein CASSEAKRQPQHF.

The CDR3 protein is CASSLHPYEQYF. DNA of the CDR3: TGTGCCAGCAGCCTACACCCCTACGAGCAGTACTTC. This rearrangement joins TRBV14 to TRBJ2-7; D gene unclear. Trimming removed 4 bases at V and 2 bases at J, with 6 bases between. CDR3 length: 12 amino acids. Looked up from germline, CDR1 is SGHDN and CDR2 is FVKESK. Drawing the rest from reference TRBV14 and TRBJ2-7, the complete variable domain is EAGVTQFPSHSVIEKGQTVTLRCDPISGHDNLYWYRRVMGKEIKFLLHFVKESKQDESGMPNNRFLAERTGGTYSTLKVQPAELEDSGVYFCASSLHPYEQYFGPGTRLTVT.

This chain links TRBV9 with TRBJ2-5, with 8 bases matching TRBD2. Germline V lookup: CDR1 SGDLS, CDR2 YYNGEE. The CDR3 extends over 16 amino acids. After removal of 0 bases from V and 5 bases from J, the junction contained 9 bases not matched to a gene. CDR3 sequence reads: CASSVGVGLEEETQYF. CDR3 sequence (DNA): TGTGCCAGCAGCGTAGGTGTGGGACTAGAGGAGGAGACCCAGTACTTC.

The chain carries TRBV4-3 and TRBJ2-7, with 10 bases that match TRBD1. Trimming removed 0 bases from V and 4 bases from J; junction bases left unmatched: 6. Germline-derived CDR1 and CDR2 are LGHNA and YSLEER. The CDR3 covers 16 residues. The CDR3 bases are TGCGCCAGCAGCCAAGATTGGGGACAGGGGTCATACGAGCAGTACTTC. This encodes CASSQDWGQGSYEQYF.

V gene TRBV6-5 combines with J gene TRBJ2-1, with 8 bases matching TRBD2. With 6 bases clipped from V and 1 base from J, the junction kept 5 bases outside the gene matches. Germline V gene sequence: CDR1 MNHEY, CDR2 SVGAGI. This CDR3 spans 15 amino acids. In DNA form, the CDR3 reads TGTGCCAGCAGCCGCAGCGGGAGTTCCTACAATGAGCAGTTCTTC. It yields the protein CASSRSGSSYNEQFF.

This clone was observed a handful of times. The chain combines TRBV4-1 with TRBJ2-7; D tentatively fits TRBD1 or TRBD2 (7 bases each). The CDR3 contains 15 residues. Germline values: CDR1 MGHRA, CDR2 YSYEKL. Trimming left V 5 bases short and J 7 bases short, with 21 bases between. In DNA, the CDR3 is TGCGCCAGCAGCAGTAGACAGGGAGGGGGACAAGAGCAGTACTTC. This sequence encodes CASSSRQGGGQEQYF.

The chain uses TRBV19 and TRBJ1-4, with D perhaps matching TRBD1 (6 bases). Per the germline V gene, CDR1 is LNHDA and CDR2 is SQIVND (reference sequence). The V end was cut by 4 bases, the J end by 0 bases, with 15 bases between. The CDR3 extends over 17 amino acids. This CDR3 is CASSRTARHSTNEKLFF. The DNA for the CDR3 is TGTGCCAGTAGTAGGACAGCCCGTCATTCAACTAATGAAAAACTGTTTTTT.

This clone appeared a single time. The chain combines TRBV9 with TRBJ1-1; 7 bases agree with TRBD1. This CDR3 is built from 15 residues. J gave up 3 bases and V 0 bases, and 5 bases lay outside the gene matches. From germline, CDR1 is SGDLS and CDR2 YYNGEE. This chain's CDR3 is CASSVGGGPYTEAFF. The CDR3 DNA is TGTGCCAGCAGCGTAGGAGGGGGCCCCTACACTGAAGCTTTCTTT.